Presented here are 12 T cell receptor beta chains from one specimen sequenced in a study of immune evolution from preneoplasia to lung adenocarcinoma. The protocol was immunoSEQ multiplex PCR, while the TCRdb copy is restricted to in-frame clones and leaves out a portion. The repertoire includes about 5,000 clones, 83% of them detected once, and approximately 3.9% sits in the top ten. The sample comprised FFPE minimally invasive lung adenocarcinoma tissue. These receptors originate from a person aged 55-80 years with lung adenocarcinoma.

V usage is TRBV11-2 and J usage is TRBJ2-7; D is undetermined. The CDR3 length is 12 residues. V was shortened by 3 bases and J by 4 bases, with 7 bases between the two germline ends. Germline V gene lookup returns CDR1 SGHAT and CDR2 FQNNGV. CDR3 in DNA: TGTGCCAGCAGCTTTTCTTCGTACGAGCAGTACTTC. This translates into CASSFSSYEQYF. Combining the CDR3 with reference TRBV11-2 and TRBJ2-7 gives the whole variable domain EAGVAQSPRYKIIEKRQSVAFWCNPISGHATLYWYQQILGQGPKLLIQFQNNGVVDDSQLPKDRFSAERLKGVDSTLKIQPAKLEDSAVYLCASSFSSYEQYFGPGTRLTVT.

The chain employs TRBV6-5 and TRBJ1-1, with 7 bases that match TRBD1. This CDR3 has 15 residues. Germline V gene sequence: CDR1 MNHEY, CDR2 SVGAGI. Losses at the gene ends were 7 bases for V and 4 bases for J; bases not matched to a gene: 12. CDR3 DNA: TGTGCCAGCAACTACGGACAGGAGGGGGTCACTGAAGCTTTCTTT. It is translated as CASNYGQEGVTEAFF.

In this sample, this clone turned up once. The chain couples TRBV30 to TRBJ2-1; D possibly corresponds to TRBD2 (6 bases). The CDR3 is made up of 15 amino acids. Trimming stripped 1 base from V and 0 bases from J, with 10 bases between. In germline, CDR1 is GTSNPN, CDR2 SVGIG (reference sequence). The CDR3 sequence: CAWSGSGSSYNEQFF. The CDR3 region has the DNA TGTGCCTGGAGTGGAAGCGGGTCCTCCTACAATGAGCAGTTCTTC.

The V gene is TRBV4-3, the J gene TRBJ1-4; TRBD1 matches 8 bases. There are 15 residues in the CDR3. CDR1 is LGHNA, CDR2 YSLEER, per germline. The V and J ends lost 3 bases and 10 bases, in that order; junction bases with no gene match: 10. CDR3 amino acids: CASSHHDRGAGKLFF. As DNA, the CDR3 is TGCGCCAGCAGCCATCACGACAGGGGAGCGGGAAAACTGTTTTTT.

This clone was counted between two and nine times. CDR3 nucleotides: TGTGCCAGTGGACAGGCAACCTACAATGAGCAGTTCTTC. Amino acids: CASGQATYNEQFF. This chain links TRBV19 with TRBJ2-1; 7 bases line up with TRBD1. With V trimmed by 8 bases and J by 2 bases, 3 bases remained unmatched. This CDR3 has 13 amino acids. Germline-derived CDR1 and CDR2 are LNHDA and SQIVND (reference sequence).

V is TRBV9 and J is TRBJ2-1; 8 nucleotides match TRBD2. J lost 2 bases, V lost 0 bases, and 1 base had no gene match. The CDR3 length is 15 residues. Germline V gene lookup returns CDR1 SGDLS and CDR2 YYNGEE. The CDR3 protein is CASSVGGRTYNEQFF. In DNA, the CDR3 is TGTGCCAGCAGCGTAGGCGGGAGGACCTACAATGAGCAGTTCTTC.

This clone appeared a single time. The genes are TRBV7-2 and TRBJ1-5; 9 nucleotides agree with TRBD1. The CDR3 has 15 residues. J was trimmed by 4 bases and V by 1 base; bases with no gene match: 2. Germline CDR1 is SGHTA and CDR2 is FQGNSA. CDR3 in DNA: TGTGCCAGCAGCTTAGGTGGGACAGGGAATCAGCCCCAGCATTTT. This gives the protein CASSLGGTGNQPQHF.

The chain is built from TRBV29-1 and TRBJ2-7; the D gene could be TRBD1 or TRBD2 (5 bases each). The V gene's germline CDR1 is SQVTM and CDR2 ANQGSEA. This CDR3 has 12 amino acids. Trimming shortened V by 3 bases and J by 6 bases, and 12 bases separated the two germline ends. CDR3 nucleotides: TGCAGCGTTGAGGCAGGGCGGGCCGAGCAGTACTTC. This sequence encodes CSVEAGRAEQYF.

A note on this clone: The sample contains more than one DNA sequence encoding this CDR3. J is TRBJ1-5 and V is TRBV28; D might be TRBD1 (5 bases). V gave up 7 bases and J gave up 0 bases, with 10 bases separating them. The CDR3 length is 14 residues. Germline-derived CDR1 and CDR2 are MDHEN and SYDVKM. This chain's CDR3 is CASTGQYSNQPQHF. The CDR3 DNA reads TGTGCCAGCACCGGACAATATAGCAATCAGCCCCAGCATTTT.

The gene calls are TRBV4-1 and TRBJ2-1; 9 nucleotides match TRBD2. The CDR3 loop spans 15 amino acids. Per the germline V gene, CDR1 is MGHRA and CDR2 is YSYEKL. V lost 3 bases, J lost 4 bases, and 4 bases stayed unmatched. The CDR3 loop is CASSHTTSGYNEQFF. CDR3 coding DNA: TGCGCCAGCAGCCACACGACTAGCGGATACAATGAGCAGTTCTTC.

The V gene is TRBV30, the J gene TRBJ2-3; no firm D call. Germline CDR1 GTSNPN, CDR2 SVGIG (reference sequence). Trimming removed 3 bases from V and 0 bases from J, with 7 bases in between. The CDR3 runs to 13 residues. CDR3 residues: CAWSDGSTDTQYF. The CDR3 DNA reads TGTGCCTGGAGCGACGGGAGCACAGATACGCAGTATTTT.

The sample holds one count of this clone. For the CDR3, the DNA is TGTGCCTGGAGTGTACCGGGTGGGGGTATACGCGGCTACACCTTC. As protein: CAWSVPGGGIRGYTF. This sequence joins TRBV30 and TRBJ1-2; tentatively, D is TRBD1 (5 bases). The germline gives CDR1 GTSNPN, CDR2 SVGIG (reference sequence). This CDR3 is 15 amino acids long. Trimming cost V 0 bases and J 8 bases, with 19 bases left between them.